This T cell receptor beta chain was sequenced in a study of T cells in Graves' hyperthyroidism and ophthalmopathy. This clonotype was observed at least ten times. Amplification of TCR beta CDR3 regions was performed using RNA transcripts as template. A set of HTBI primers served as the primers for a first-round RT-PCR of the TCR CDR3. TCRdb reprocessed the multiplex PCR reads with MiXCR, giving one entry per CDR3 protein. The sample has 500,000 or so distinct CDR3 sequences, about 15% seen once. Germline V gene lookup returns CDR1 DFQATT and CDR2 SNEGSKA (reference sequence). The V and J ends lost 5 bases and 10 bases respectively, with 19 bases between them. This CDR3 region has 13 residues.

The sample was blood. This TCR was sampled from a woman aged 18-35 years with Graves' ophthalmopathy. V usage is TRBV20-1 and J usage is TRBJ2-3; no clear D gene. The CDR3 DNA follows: TGCAGTGCTGAGTATACGGGCTCATCGGCGCAGTATTTT. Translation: CSAEYTGSSAQYF.